The subject of this entry is one TCR beta chain. Its cognate antigen is unknown. The data were obtained in a study of T cell repertoires in cytomegalovirus infection. About the study: In public TCR beta signatures, there were indications of both CMV infection and matching HLA type. Whole-study results and caveats: Cumulative frequency (of public TCR beta family members) identified carriers of CMV plus the relevant HLA. The ex vivo response was dominated by HLA-C-restricted CMV-specific TCR beta clonotypes.

This CDR3 is built from 13 residues. CDR1 is DFQATT and CDR2 is SNEGSKA in the germline V gene (reference sequence). Trimming took off 6 bases at V and 5 bases at J, with 16 bases between the two ends. MiXCR was run by TCRdb on the reads, yielding one entry per CDR3 protein. This sample has some 300,000 distinct CDR3 sequences; roughly a tenth occur once, and the top ten carry around 2.4%. Material: PBMCs. The chain carries TRBV20-1 and TRBJ1-2; D is unresolved. The source of this sequence is a human donor in good health (CMV status not recorded). Some clones in this sample may be carry-over from other donors' samples. The CDR3 DNA reads TGCAGTGCGTCGGTCGGGATAGGGTATGGCTACACCTTC. Protein sequence: CSASVGIGYGYTF.